The 5 T cell receptor beta chains presented below share a single source sample, sequenced in a study of T cell repertoires in cytomegalovirus infection. TCRdb reprocessed the reads with MiXCR, giving one entry per CDR3 protein. The repertoire includes roughly 250,000 distinct CDR3 sequences, 10% to 15% of them detected once, and 1.5% to 2% sits in the top ten. What was sequenced was PBMCs. These TCRs come from a human donor in good health (CMV status not recorded). Some clones in this sample may be carry-over from other donors' samples.

This clonotype showed up many times. The chain recombines TRBV6-5 with TRBJ2-7; D gene uncertain. V was clipped by 2 bases and J by 9 bases, with 17 bases between them. The CDR3 is 14 residues long. Germline V gene data show CDR1 as MNHEY and CDR2 as SVGAGI. CDR3 sequence: CASSYNTLGLGQYF. The CDR3, as DNA: TGTGCCAGCAGTTACAACACCTTAGGGCTGGGGCAGTACTTC.

This clonotype was counted many times. The V and J genes are TRBV27 and TRBJ2-1; D perhaps matches TRBD1 (5 bases). Germline V CDR1 and CDR2: MNHEY, SMNVEV (reference sequence). The CDR3 length is 13 residues. Deletions cut 3 bases from V and 7 bases from J, with 10 bases between. The CDR3 reads CASSFQGRNEQFF. The CDR3 bases are TGTGCCAGCAGTTTTCAGGGTCGTAATGAGCAGTTCTTC.

This clonotype was counted between two and nine times. The chain employs TRBV29-1 and TRBJ2-5, with a possible D match to TRBD1 (7 bases). The CDR3 is made up of 12 amino acids. V was shortened by 6 bases and J by 5 bases, with 13 bases between the two germline ends. The germline gives CDR1 SQVTM, CDR2 ANQGSEA. The CDR3 sequence is CSVGRGRETQYF. DNA for the CDR3: TGCAGCGTAGGCAGGGGGAGGGAGACCCAGTACTTC.

At least ten counts were recorded for this clonotype. V is TRBV7-2 and J is TRBJ1-1; D uncertain. Per germline, CDR1 SGHTA and CDR2 FQGNSA. This CDR3 contains 13 residues. Trimming cost V 5 bases and J 6 bases, with 13 bases left between them. The CDR3: CASSERWQAEAFF. DNA of the CDR3: TGTGCCAGCAGCGAGCGGTGGCAGGCTGAAGCTTTCTTT.

This clonotype was detected only a few times. V usage is TRBV29-1 and J usage is TRBJ2-7; possible D gene TRBD1, 6 bases. This CDR3 spans 13 amino acids. The germline V and J ends were trimmed by 3 bases and 0 bases, with 9 bases remaining between them. Germline V gene data show CDR1 as SQVTM and CDR2 as ANQGSEA. In nucleotides, the CDR3 is TGCAGCGTTGATGACAGGCACTCCTACGAGCAGTACTTC. This translates into CSVDDRHSYEQYF.